The 21 T cell receptor beta chains presented below share a single source sample, sequenced in a study of technical replicates of blood from a few donors. Assay: immunoSEQ multiplex PCR; the TCRdb copy retains only in-frame clones and omits some. The repertoire includes 95,000 or so clones, around 95% of them detected once, and about 0.3% sits in the top ten. Material: T cells isolated from PBMCs. These TCRs come from a human donor in good health.

CDR3 sequence reads: CASSLTPGGFYGYTF. The CDR3 DNA is TGCGCCAGCAGCTTGACTCCAGGGGGTTTCTATGGCTACACCTTC. This chain joins TRBV5-1 and TRBJ1-2; 7 nucleotides align to TRBD1. V dropped 1 base and J dropped 4; count of bases not matched to a gene: 7. Looked up from germline, CDR1 is SGHRS and CDR2 is YFSETQ. CDR3 length: 15 residues. The full variable domain, rest sourced from reference TRBV5-1 and TRBJ1-2, is KAGVTQTPRYLIKTRGQQVTLSCSPISGHRSVSWYQQTPGQGLQFLFEYFSETQRNKGNFPGRFSGRQFSNSRSEMNVSTLELGDSALYLCASSLTPGGFYGYTFGSGTRLTVV.

This clone was detected a few times. The chain links TRBV7-8 to TRBJ1-5, with D unclear. Germline V gives CDR1 SGHVS, CDR2 FQNEAQ. V lost 8 bases and J 8 bases, leaving 13 bases between the germline ends. This CDR3 has 12 amino acids. CDR3 amino acids: CASGDLREPQHF. The CDR3 region has the DNA TGTGCCAGCGGAGATCTGAGGGAGCCCCAGCATTTT.

This chain links TRBV4-1 with TRBJ2-5, with a weak D call TRBD1 (5 bases). V lost 0 bases and J lost 5, with 10 bases in between. The CDR3 has 14 amino acids. Germline V CDR1 and CDR2: MGHRA, YSYEKL. The CDR3 nucleotides read TGCGCCAGCAGCCAAGAATTGGGGCGGGAGACCCAGTACTTC. Protein: CASSQELGRETQYF.

The V and J genes are TRBV19 and TRBJ1-4, with a weak D call TRBD1 (6 bases). Germline CDR1 LNHDA, CDR2 SQIVND (reference sequence). Trimming cost V 3 bases and J 2 bases, with 13 bases left between them. This CDR3 comprises 16 residues. The CDR3 loop is CASSIGRTETNEKLFF. The CDR3 region has the DNA TGTGCCAGTAGTATCGGTAGGACAGAGACTAATGAAAAACTGTTTTTT.

This chain joins TRBV6-5 and TRBJ2-3; perhaps TRBD1 as D (6 bases). The germline V and J ends were trimmed by 2 bases and 7 bases, with 13 bases remaining between them. The germline V gene encodes CDR1 MNHEY and CDR2 SVGAGI. This CDR3 has 14 residues. Written as DNA, the CDR3 is TGTGCCAGCAGTTACACGTGGACAGACCATACGCAGTATTTT. This codes for CASSYTWTDHTQYF.

The genes are TRBV25-1 and TRBJ1-3; TRBD1 might be the D (5 bases). The V end was cut by 5 bases, the J end by 2 bases, with 13 bases between. The CDR3 extends over 15 amino acids. Germline V gene lookup returns CDR1 MGHDK and CDR2 SYGVNS. The CDR3 protein is CASSLTLGPGNTIYF. CDR3 sequence (DNA): TGTGCCAGCAGTTTAACTCTGGGGCCTGGAAACACCATATATTTT.

V is TRBV7-3 and J is TRBJ2-1; 10 nucleotides align to TRBD2. The germline V gene encodes CDR1 SGHTA and CDR2 FQGTGA. The CDR3 is 17 residues long. Trimming took 5 bases from V and 4 from J; bases not matched to a gene: 11. The CDR3 reads CASSPGRGAGGYNEQFF. In DNA form, the CDR3 reads TGTGCCAGCAGCCCCGGAAGGGGAGCGGGAGGGTACAATGAGCAGTTCTTC. Full variable domain (outside the CDR3, taken from reference TRBV7-3 and TRBJ2-1): GAGVSQTPSNKVTEKGKYVELRCDPISGHTALYWYRQSLGQGPEFLIYFQGTGAADDSGLPNDRFFAVRPEGSVSTLKIQRTERGDSAVYLCASSPGRGAGGYNEQFFGPGTRLTVL.

The chain combines TRBV6-5 with TRBJ2-2, with 7 bases fitting TRBD1. Germline V gene sequence: CDR1 MNHEY, CDR2 SVGAGI. This CDR3 region has 14 residues. V was clipped by 4 bases and J by 6 bases; unmatched bases: 5. This chain's CDR3 is CASSLDRHAGELFF. CDR3 DNA sequence: TGTGCCAGCAGTTTGGACAGGCACGCCGGGGAGCTGTTTTTT.

CDR3 sequence reads: CASSSQGNQPQHF. The CDR3 nucleotides are TGTGCCAGTAGTTCACAGGGGAATCAGCCCCAGCATTTT. The chain combines TRBV19 with TRBJ1-5, with TRBD1 identical over 7 bases. CDR1 is LNHDA, CDR2 SQIVND, per germline (reference sequence). Germline trimming cut 5 bases from V and 4 bases from J; bases unmatched to any gene: 2. The CDR3 covers 13 residues.

This chain joins TRBV7-2 and TRBJ2-7, with unresolved D. V was trimmed by 5 bases and J by 0 bases, leaving 17 bases between them. The CDR3 covers 16 residues. Germline V gives CDR1 SGHTA, CDR2 FQGNSA. This CDR3 reads CASSNNSRMSSYEQYF. CDR3 sequence (DNA): TGTGCCAGCAGCAATAACAGCCGTATGAGCTCCTACGAGCAGTACTTC.

The rearrangement uses TRBV28 and TRBJ2-5; D possibly corresponds to TRBD1 (6 bases). The germline V gene has CDR1 MDHEN and CDR2 SYDVKM. The CDR3 has 14 amino acids. The V end lost 5 bases, the J end lost 1 base, and 11 bases lay between the germline ends. DNA for the CDR3: TGTGCCAGCAGTCCCGAGGACAGCCAAGAGACCCAGTACTTC. Its protein product is CASSPEDSQETQYF.

This chain joins TRBV18 and TRBJ1-1; 8 bases are shared with TRBD1. CDR3 length: 12 amino acids. Germline V gene data show CDR1 as KGHSH and CDR2 as LQKENI. Trimming took 3 bases from V and 10 from J; bases not matched to a gene: 4. CDR3 DNA: TGTGCCAGCTCACCTGGACAGGGAGTAGCTTTCTTT. It yields the protein CASSPGQGVAFF.

The chain carries TRBV9 and TRBJ2-1; 13 bases match TRBD2. Germline loops: CDR1 SGDLS, CDR2 YYNGEE. After removal of 3 bases from V and 5 bases from J, the junction contained 14 bases not matched to a gene. This CDR3 comprises 19 residues. Written as DNA, the CDR3 is TGTGCCAGCAGCGCAGGACTCGGACTAGCGGGGGTAACACACAATGAGCAGTTCTTC. This encodes CASSAGLGLAGVTHNEQFF.

The chain employs TRBV5-1 and TRBJ2-5; TRBD2 matches at 9 bases. Germline V gene data show CDR1 as SGHRS and CDR2 as YFSETQ. CDR3 size: 15 residues. The trim removed 0 bases at V and 3 bases at J, leaving 3 bases unmatched. The CDR3 DNA follows: TGCGCCAGCAGCTTGGAGACTAGCGGAGAAGAGACCCAGTACTTC. This sequence encodes CASSLETSGEETQYF.

This clone has just a few counts. The chain links TRBV9 to TRBJ1-1; the D is unclear. There are 13 residues in the CDR3. The V and J ends lost 4 bases and 4 bases respectively, with 11 bases between them. Germline loops: CDR1 SGDLS, CDR2 YYNGEE. CDR3 nucleotide sequence: TGTGCCAGCAGCCCAGCAGGTAGCACTGAAGCTTTCTTT. Encoded protein: CASSPAGSTEAFF.

V and J are TRBV27 and TRBJ1-1; 7 bases are shared with TRBD1. The CDR3 runs 15 residues. Germline-derived CDR1 and CDR2 are MNHEY and SMNVEV (reference sequence). V lost 3 bases, J lost 0 bases, and 4 bases stayed unmatched. CDR3 coding DNA: TGTGCCAGCAGTTTGGGGACAGCTATGAACACTGAAGCTTTCTTT. Translation: CASSLGTAMNTEAFF.

The chain links TRBV5-1 to TRBJ2-2, with 7 nucleotides matching TRBD1. The CDR3 has 14 residues. Germline CDR1 and CDR2: SGHRS and YFSETQ. The V gene end was trimmed by 5 bases and the J gene end by 4 bases; junction bases not matched to a gene: 5. The CDR3 spells CASSTGAITGELFF. The DNA for the CDR3 is TGCGCCAGCAGTACAGGGGCGATCACCGGGGAGCTGTTTTTT.

V usage is TRBV11-2 and J usage is TRBJ2-1; TRBD1 might be the D (6 bases). V lost 5 bases to trimming and J lost 3 bases, with 14 bases between them. Germline lookup yields CDR1 SGHAT and CDR2 FQNNGV. The CDR3 loop spans 15 amino acids. CDR3 in DNA: TGTGCCAGCAGCCTCCTAGGGGGATTCTACAATGAGCAGTTCTTC. It is translated as CASSLLGGFYNEQFF.

The rearrangement links TRBV9 to TRBJ2-7; tentative D call: TRBD2 (7 bases). Germline V gene lookup returns CDR1 SGDLS and CDR2 YYNGEE. V shed 1 base and J shed 4 bases, with 15 bases lying between them. This CDR3 spans 15 amino acids. The CDR3 loop is CASSVRGAGLYEQYF. The CDR3, as DNA: TGTGCCAGCAGCGTACGGGGGGCGGGTTTGTACGAGCAGTACTTC.

The chain employs TRBV11-2 and TRBJ2-3, with D uncertain. The V end lost 1 base, the J end lost 6 bases, and 5 bases lay between the germline ends. CDR3 length: 12 residues. From germline, CDR1 is SGHAT and CDR2 FQNNGV. CDR3 loop: CASSLVSDTQYF. As DNA, the CDR3 is TGTGCCAGCAGCTTAGTCTCCGATACGCAGTATTTT.

V and J are TRBV4-3 and TRBJ2-1; no reliable D call. Germline-derived CDR1 and CDR2 are LGHNA and YSLEER. V gave up 0 bases and J gave up 0 bases, with 15 bases separating them. The CDR3 is made up of 18 amino acids. The chain's CDR3 is CASSQDWVRIASYNEQFF. The CDR3 DNA is TGCGCCAGCAGCCAAGATTGGGTACGAATAGCCTCCTACAATGAGCAGTTCTTC.